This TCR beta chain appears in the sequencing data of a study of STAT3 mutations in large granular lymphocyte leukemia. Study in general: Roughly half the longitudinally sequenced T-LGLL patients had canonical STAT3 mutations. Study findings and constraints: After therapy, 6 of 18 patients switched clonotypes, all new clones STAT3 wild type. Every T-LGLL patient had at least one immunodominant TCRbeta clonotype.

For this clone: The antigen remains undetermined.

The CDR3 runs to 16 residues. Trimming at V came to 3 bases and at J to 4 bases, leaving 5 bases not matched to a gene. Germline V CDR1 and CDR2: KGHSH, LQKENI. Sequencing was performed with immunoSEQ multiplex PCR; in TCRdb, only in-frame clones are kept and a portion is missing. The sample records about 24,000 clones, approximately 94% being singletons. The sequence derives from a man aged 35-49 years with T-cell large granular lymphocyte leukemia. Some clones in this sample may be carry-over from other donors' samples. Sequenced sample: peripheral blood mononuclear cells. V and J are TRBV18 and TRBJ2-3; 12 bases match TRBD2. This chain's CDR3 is CASSPPSGGGADTQYF. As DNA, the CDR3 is TGTGCCAGCTCACCCCCTAGCGGGGGGGGCGCAGATACGCAGTATTTT.